The sequence of this T cell receptor (beta chain) was determined in a study of blood T cell repertoires in COVID-19. Original processing methods: Reference gene primer amplification yielded estimated nucleated cell counts. The assay was immunoSEQ multiplex PCR, and TCRdb's table has in-frame clones only and misses some. V, J and clone size are those of that table, while D and trimming were read from the DNA. The sample contains 350,000 to 400,000 clones, 70% to 90% of which appear only once. CDR1 MDHEN and CDR2 SYDVKM come from the germline V gene. This CDR3 has 15 residues. After removal of 2 bases from V and 4 bases from J, the junction contained 6 bases not matched to a gene.

The origin of this receptor is a woman in her twenties or thirties with acute COVID-19. Sequences were obtained from PBMCs or T cells enriched from blood (not recorded which). This chain links TRBV28 with TRBJ2-7; 9 nucleotides align to TRBD1. The CDR3 coding sequence is TGTGCCAGCAGTTTAGGAGGACAGGGGCTTTACGAGCAGTACTTC. Its translation: CASSLGGQGLYEQYF.